This TCR beta chain was profiled in a study of blood T cells in healthy people across ages. This clonotype was observed a handful of times. Its antigen is as yet unknown. The people who gave samples were healthy Caucasians from Russia, aged roughly 6 to 90. Study results and limitations: Per million T cells, TCR beta diversity dropped roughly linearly as age increased. TCR beta diversity was tightly associated with the proportion of naive T cells.

The germline V gene has CDR1 MDHEN and CDR2 SYDVKM. The CDR3 is 18 residues long. V gave up 4 bases and J gave up 0 bases; unmatched junction bases: 6. For the second PCR, which ran for roughly 7 to 11 cycles, a sample-barcoded 5' primer and a J-beta primer mix were used. From each sample, at least 2.5 million paired-end reads containing CDR3 were obtained. Using its own MiXCR run on the 5' RACE reads, TCRdb lists one record per CDR3 protein. The sample yields 650,000 to 1,000,000 distinct CDR3 sequences, more than 35% seen once. The gene calls are TRBV28 and TRBJ2-1; TRBD2 matches 13 bases. The clonotype comes from a man aged 80 or over in good health. Specimen: blood. CDR3 loop: CASSSRLAGGLSYNEQFF. The CDR3 coding sequence is TGTGCCAGCAGTTCTCGACTAGCGGGAGGCCTCTCCTACAATGAGCAGTTCTTC.